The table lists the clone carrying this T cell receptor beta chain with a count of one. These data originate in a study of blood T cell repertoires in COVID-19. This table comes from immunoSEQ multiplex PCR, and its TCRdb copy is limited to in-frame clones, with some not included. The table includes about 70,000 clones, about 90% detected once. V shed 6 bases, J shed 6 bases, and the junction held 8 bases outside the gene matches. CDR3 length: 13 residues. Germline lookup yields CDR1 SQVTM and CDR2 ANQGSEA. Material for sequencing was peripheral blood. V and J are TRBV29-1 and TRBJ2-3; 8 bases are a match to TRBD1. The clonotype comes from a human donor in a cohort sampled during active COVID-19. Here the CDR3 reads CSVSGGAGDTQYF. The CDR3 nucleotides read TGCAGCGTATCAGGGGGCGCTGGGGATACGCAGTATTTT.